Shown below are 3 T cell receptor beta chains from a single sample sequenced in a study of T cells in Graves' hyperthyroidism and ophthalmopathy. RNA transcripts gave rise to amplified TCR beta CDR3 regions. The primer set for the first-round RT-PCR of the TCR CDR3 was HTBI. TCRdb passed the multiplex PCR reads through MiXCR, listing each CDR3 protein once. This sample has approximately 320,000 distinct CDR3 sequences; approximately 16% occur once, and the top ten carry around a third. The sample consisted of blood. Every receptor here comes from a man aged 30-40 years with Graves' hyperthyroidism.

For this clonotype: A much more abundant neighbour one base away suggests this may be a read error. This sequence joins TRBV24-1 and TRBJ2-5; possible D gene TRBD2, 6 bases. The DNA end is more similar to TRBJ2-1, so the J call may be wrong. This CDR3 spans 15 amino acids. Germline V CDR1 and CDR2: KGHDR, SFDVKD. DNA for the CDR3: TGTGCCACCAGTGATCCCGGAGCCTCGGGGGAGACCCAGTTCTTC. It yields the protein CATSDPGASGETQFF.

Ten or more counts support this clonotype. The V and J genes are TRBV7-3 and TRBJ2-7; D call uncertain. The CDR3 is 17 amino acids. V lost 2 bases and J 2 bases, leaving 19 bases between the germline ends. Germline assignment: CDR1 SGHTA and CDR2 FQGTGA. CDR3 loop: CASSLGPEKNVAYEQYF. The CDR3 DNA sequence: TGTGCCAGCAGCTTAGGACCCGAGAAAAATGTTGCCTACGAGCAGTACTTC.

This clonotype was seen many times. V and J are TRBV7-9 and TRBJ1-1; 10 bases match TRBD1. Germline V CDR1 and CDR2: SEHNR, FQNEAQ (reference sequence). V dropped 1 base and J dropped 4; count of bases not matched to a gene: 3. The CDR3 has 15 residues. CDR3 protein: CASSLETGGITEAFF. The CDR3 coding sequence is TGTGCCAGCAGCTTAGAGACAGGGGGCATCACTGAAGCTTTCTTT.